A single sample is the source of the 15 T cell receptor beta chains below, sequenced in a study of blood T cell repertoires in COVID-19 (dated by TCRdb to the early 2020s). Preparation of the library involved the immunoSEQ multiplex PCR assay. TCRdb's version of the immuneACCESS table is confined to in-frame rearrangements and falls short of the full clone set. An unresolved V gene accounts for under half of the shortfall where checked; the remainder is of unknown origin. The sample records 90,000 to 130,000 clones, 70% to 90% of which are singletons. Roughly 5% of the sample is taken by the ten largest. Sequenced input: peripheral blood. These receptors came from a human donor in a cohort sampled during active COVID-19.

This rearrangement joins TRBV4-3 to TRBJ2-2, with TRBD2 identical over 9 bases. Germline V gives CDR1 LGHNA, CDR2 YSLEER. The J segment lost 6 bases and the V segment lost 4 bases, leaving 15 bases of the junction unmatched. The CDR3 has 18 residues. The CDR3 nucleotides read TGCGCCAGCAGCCGCGGGTGGCGGGAGGGCCTTATAGCCGGGGAGCTGTTTTTT. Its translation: CASSRGWREGLIAGELFF.

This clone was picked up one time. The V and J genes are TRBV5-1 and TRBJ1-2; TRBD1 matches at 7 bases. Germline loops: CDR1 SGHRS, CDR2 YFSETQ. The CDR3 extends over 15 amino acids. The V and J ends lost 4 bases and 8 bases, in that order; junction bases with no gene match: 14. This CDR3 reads CASSIQTGLPDGYTF. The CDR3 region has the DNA TGCGCCAGCAGCATCCAGACAGGGCTTCCTGACGGCTACACCTTC.

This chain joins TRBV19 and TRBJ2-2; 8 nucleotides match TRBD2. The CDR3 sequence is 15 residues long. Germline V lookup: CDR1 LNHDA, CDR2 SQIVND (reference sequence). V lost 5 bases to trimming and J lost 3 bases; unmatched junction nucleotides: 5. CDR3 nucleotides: TGTGCCAGTAGTGGCGGGGGGTACGACACCGGGGAGCTGTTTTTT. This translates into CASSGGGYDTGELFF.

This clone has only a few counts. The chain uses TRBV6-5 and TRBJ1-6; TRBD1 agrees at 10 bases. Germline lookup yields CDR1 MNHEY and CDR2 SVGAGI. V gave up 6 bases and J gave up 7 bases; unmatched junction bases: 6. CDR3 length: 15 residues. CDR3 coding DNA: TGTGCCAGCAGCGACCCGGGACAGGGGAATTCACCCCTCCACTTT. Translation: CASSDPGQGNSPLHF.

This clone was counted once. CDR3 DNA sequence: TGTGCCAGCAGCTTGGCCGGGACTGAATACTCTAGCAATCAGCCCCAGCATTTT. It is translated as CASSLAGTEYSSNQPQHF. The chain combines TRBV5-6 with TRBJ1-5; a weak D match, TRBD1 (5 bases). With 0 bases removed from V and 0 bases from J, the gap between germline ends came to 16 bases. Germline assignment: CDR1 SGHDT and CDR2 YYEEEE. There are 18 residues in the CDR3.

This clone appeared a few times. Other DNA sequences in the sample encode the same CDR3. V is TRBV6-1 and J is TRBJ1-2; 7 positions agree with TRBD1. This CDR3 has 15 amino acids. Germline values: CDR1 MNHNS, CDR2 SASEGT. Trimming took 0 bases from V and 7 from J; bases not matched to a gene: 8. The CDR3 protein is CASSEARGGPGGYTF. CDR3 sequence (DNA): TGTGCCAGCAGTGAAGCGCGAGGGGGCCCCGGTGGCTACACCTTC.

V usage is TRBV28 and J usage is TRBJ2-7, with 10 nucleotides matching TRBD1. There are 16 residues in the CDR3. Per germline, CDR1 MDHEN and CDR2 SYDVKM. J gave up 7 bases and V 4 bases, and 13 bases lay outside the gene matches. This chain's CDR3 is CASSSHRDRGRGEQYF. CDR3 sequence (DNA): TGTGCCAGCAGTTCCCACCGGGACAGGGGAAGAGGAGAGCAGTACTTC.

CDR3 in amino acids: CSVAGGPETQYF. The CDR3 DNA is TGCAGCGTGGCGGGGGGGCCAGAGACCCAGTACTTC. This chain joins TRBV29-1 and TRBJ2-5; 9 nucleotides match TRBD2. The CDR3 is 12 amino acids. Germline CDR1 is SQVTM and CDR2 is ANQGSEA. Trimming at V came to 6 bases and at J to 4 bases, leaving 3 bases not matched to a gene.

CDR3 nucleotide sequence: TGTGCCAGCAGCAATACAGGGGACAGGGAGTTATACAATGAGCAGTTCTTC. This codes for CASSNTGDRELYNEQFF. J is TRBJ2-1 and V is TRBV9, with TRBD1 matching over 9 bases. J was trimmed by 4 bases and V by 4 bases; bases with no gene match: 12. Germline assignment: CDR1 SGDLS and CDR2 YYNGEE. The CDR3 has 17 residues.

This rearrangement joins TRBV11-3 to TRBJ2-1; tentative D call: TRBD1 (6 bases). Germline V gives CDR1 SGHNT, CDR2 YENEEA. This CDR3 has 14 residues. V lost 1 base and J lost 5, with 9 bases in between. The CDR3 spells CASSLGQGNNEQFF. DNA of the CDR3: TGTGCCAGCAGCTTAGGTCAGGGGAACAATGAGCAGTTCTTC.

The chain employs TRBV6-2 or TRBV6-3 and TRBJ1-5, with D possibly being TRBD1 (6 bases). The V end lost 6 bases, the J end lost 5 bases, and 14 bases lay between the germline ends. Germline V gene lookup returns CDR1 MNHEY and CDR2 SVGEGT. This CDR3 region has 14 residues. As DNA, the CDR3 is TGTGCCAGCAGCGCCATTTGGACAGATCAGCCCCAGCATTTT. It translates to CASSAIWTDQPQHF.

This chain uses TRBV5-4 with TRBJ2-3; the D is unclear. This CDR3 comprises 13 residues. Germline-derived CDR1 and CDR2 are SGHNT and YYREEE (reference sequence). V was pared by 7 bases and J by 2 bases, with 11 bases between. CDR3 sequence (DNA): TGTGCCAGCGCTCCGGTCGTCACAGATACGCAGTATTTT. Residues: CASAPVVTDTQYF. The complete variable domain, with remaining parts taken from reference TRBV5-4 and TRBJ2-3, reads ETGVTQSPTHLIKTRGQQVTLRCSSQSGHNTVSWYQQALGQGPQFIFQYYREEENGRGNFPPRFSGLQFPNYSSELNVNALELDDSALYLCASAPVVTDTQYFGPGTRLTVL.

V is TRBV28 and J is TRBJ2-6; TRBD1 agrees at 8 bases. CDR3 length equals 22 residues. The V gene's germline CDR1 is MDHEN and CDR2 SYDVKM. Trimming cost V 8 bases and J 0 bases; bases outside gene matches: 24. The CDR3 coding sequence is TGTGCCAGCCTAACCCGGTTAGCAGGGGGCGCCCCCACATACTCTGGGGCCAACGTCCTGACTTTC. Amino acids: CASLTRLAGGAPTYSGANVLTF.

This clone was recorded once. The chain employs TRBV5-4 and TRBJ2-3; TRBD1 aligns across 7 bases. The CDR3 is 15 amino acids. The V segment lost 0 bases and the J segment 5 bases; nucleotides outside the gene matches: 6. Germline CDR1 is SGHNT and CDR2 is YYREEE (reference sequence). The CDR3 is CASSLAGQFQDTQYF. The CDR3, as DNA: TGTGCCAGCAGCTTGGCGGGACAGTTCCAAGATACGCAGTATTTT.

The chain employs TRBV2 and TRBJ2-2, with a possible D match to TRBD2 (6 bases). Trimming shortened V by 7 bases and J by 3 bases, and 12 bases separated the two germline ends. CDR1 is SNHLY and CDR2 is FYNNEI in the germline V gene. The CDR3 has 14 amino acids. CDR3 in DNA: TGTGCCAGCATGCGGTCTAGCGACACCGGGGAGCTGTTTTTT. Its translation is CASMRSSDTGELFF.